The clone carrying this T cell receptor beta chain was found a few times. Its antigen is still unknown. This sample is part of a study of T-cell memory formation after mild COVID-19. As for the study in general: TCR clusters were largely donor specific.

The study, taken as a whole, reports: A balance of CD4 and CD8 characterized clones contracting day 15 to 85, whereas later expanders leaned CD4+. Researchers found some responding clones in pre-infection memory, a sign that cross-reactive memory joined. Contracting clones localized mainly to CM and EM when CD4+ and mainly to EMRA when CD8+.

MiXCR, applied by TCRdb to the 5' RACE reads, yields one record per CDR3 protein. The table has under 300,000 distinct CDR3 sequences, over 15% seen once. Per germline, CDR1 LNHNV and CDR2 YYDKDF (reference sequence). CDR3 size: 14 residues. After removal of 0 bases from V and 5 bases from J, the junction contained 3 bases not matched to a gene. The sample consisted of PBMCs or a T cell subset sorted from them (not recorded which). The J gene is TRBJ2-5, the V gene TRBV15; 7 bases align to TRBD1. This TCR came from a man younger than 35 who had mild COVID-19 (a few samples of this study predate the infection). Cell type and time point are not known. CDR3 bases: TGTGCCACCAGCAGAGAGGACAGGAGGGAGACCCAGTACTTC. It yields the protein CATSREDRRETQYF.